In its sample, the clone carrying this T cell receptor (beta chain) was seen a few times. The target antigen is unknown. The study sequenced cultured CD4+ T cell DNA using the Oncomine TCR Beta short-read assay. TCRdb re-derived calls from the PCR reads in MiXCR, one entry per CDR3 protein. The profile shows approximately 13,000 distinct CDR3 sequences, around half of them singletons. The CDR3 loop spans 15 amino acids. Sample treatment: roughly 11-day PBMC culture with coronavirus spike peptide pools or control peptides (ViraFEST assay). This specimen comes from a study of vaccination and CD4 T cells after COVID-19. The overall study: Post-vaccine sampling followed dose two by a median around 74 days (range 14 to 241).

The specimen was CD4+ T cells from blood, cultured in vitro. The TCR was taken from a human donor who had recovered from COVID-19. This chain uses TRBV21-1 with TRBJ1-6; the table's D gene call, TRBD1, was not cross checked with the DNA. TRBV21-1 constitutes a pseudogene. The CDR3 is CASSRDREVDSPLHF. The DNA of the CDR3 is TGTGCCAGCAGCAGAGACAGGGAGGTAGATTCACCCCTCCACTTT.